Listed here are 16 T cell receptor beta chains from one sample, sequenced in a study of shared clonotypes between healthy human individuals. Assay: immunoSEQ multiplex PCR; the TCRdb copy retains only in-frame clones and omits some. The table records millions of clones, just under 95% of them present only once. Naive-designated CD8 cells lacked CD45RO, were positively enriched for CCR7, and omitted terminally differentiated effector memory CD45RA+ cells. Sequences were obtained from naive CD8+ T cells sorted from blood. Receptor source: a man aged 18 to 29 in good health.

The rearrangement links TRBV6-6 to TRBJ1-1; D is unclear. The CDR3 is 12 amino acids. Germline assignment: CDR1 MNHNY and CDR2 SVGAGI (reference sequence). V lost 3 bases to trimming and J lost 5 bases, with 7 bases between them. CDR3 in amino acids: CASSYERTEAFF. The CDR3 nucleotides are TGTGCCAGCAGTTATGAACGGACTGAAGCTTTCTTT.

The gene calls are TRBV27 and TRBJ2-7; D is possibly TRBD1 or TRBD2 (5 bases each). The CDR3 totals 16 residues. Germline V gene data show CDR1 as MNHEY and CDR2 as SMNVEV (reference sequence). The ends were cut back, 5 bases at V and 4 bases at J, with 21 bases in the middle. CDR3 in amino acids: CASSPSSGTLFYEQYF. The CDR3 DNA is TGTGCCAGCAGTCCCTCCTCCGGGACCCTATTTTACGAGCAGTACTTC.

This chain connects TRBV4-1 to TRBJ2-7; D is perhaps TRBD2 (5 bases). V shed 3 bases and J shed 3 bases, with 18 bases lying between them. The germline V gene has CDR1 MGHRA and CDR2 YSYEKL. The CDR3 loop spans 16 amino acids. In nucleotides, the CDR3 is TGCGCCAGCAGCCACAGAGAAAGCGGAACCAACTACGAGCAGTACTTC. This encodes CASSHRESGTNYEQYF.

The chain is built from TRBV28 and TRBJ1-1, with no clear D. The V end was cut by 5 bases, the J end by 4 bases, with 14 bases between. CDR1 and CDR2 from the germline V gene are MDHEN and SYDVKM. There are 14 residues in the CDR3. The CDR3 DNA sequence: TGTGCCAGCAGTCACCGGGGAGGGTCCACTGAAGCTTTCTTT. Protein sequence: CASSHRGGSTEAFF. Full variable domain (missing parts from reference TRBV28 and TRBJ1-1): DVKVTQSSRYLVKRTGEKVFLECVQDMDHENMFWYRQDPGLGLRLIYFSYDVKMKEKGDIPEGYSVSREKKERFSLILESASTNQTSMYLCASSHRGGSTEAFFGQGTRLTVV.

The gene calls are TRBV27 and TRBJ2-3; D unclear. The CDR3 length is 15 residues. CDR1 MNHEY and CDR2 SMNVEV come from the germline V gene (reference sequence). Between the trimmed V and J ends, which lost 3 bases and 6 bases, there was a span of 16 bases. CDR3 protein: CASSFYDRTGDTQYF. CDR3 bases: TGTGCCAGCAGTTTTTACGACCGCACCGGGGATACGCAGTATTTT.

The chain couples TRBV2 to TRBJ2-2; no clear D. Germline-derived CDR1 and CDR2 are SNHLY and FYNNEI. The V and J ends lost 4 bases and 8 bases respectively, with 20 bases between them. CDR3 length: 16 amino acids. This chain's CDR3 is CASSGLIPLNFGELFF. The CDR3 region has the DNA TGTGCCAGCAGTGGACTTATCCCCCTTAACTTTGGGGAGCTGTTTTTT.

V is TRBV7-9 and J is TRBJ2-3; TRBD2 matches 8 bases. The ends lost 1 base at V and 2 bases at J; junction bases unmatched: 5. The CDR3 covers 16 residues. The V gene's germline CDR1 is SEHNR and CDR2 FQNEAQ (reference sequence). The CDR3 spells CASSLGTSGITDTQYF. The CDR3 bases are TGTGCCAGCAGCTTAGGAACTAGCGGAATCACAGATACGCAGTATTTT.

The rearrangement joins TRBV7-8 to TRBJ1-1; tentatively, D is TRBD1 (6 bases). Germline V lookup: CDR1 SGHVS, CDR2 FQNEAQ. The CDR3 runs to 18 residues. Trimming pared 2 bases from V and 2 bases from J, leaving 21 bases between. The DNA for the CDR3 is TGTGCCAGCAGCTTATTTGGGGCCCACAGGGAAAGCAACACTGAAGCTTTCTTT. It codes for CASSLFGAHRESNTEAFF. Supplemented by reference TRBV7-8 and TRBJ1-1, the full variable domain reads GAGVSQSPRYKVAKRGQDVALRCDPISGHVSLFWYQQALGQGPEFLTYFQNEAQLDKSGLPSDRFFAERPEGSVSTLKIQRTQQEDSAVYLCASSLFGAHRESNTEAFFGQGTRLTVV.

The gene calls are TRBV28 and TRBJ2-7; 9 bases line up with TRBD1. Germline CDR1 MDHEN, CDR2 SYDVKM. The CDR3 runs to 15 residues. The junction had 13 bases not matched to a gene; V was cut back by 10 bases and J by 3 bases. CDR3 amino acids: CATSIAGTGFYEQYF. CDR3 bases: TGTGCCACCTCTATAGCTGGGACAGGGTTCTACGAGCAGTACTTC.

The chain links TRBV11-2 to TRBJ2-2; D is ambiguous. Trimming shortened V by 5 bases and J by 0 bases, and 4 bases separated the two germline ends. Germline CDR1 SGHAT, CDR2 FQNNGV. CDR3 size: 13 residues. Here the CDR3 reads CASSVANTGELFF. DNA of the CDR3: TGTGCCAGCAGCGTGGCGAACACCGGGGAGCTGTTTTTT.

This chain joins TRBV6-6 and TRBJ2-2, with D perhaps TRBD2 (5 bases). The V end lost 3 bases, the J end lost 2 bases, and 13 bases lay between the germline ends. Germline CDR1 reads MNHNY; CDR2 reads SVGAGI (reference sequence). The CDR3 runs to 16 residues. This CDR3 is CASSYSERSNTGELFF. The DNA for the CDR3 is TGTGCCAGCAGTTATAGTGAGCGGAGCAACACCGGGGAGCTGTTTTTT.

The CDR3 nucleotides are TGTGCCAGCAGTCTAACGGATAGCACAGATACGCAGTATTTT. Translation gives CASSLTDSTDTQYF. J is TRBJ2-3 and V is TRBV6-5; D gene ambiguous. From germline, CDR1 is MNHEY and CDR2 SVGAGI. Between the trimmed V and J ends, which lost 5 bases and 0 bases, there was a span of 9 bases. This CDR3 spans 14 amino acids.

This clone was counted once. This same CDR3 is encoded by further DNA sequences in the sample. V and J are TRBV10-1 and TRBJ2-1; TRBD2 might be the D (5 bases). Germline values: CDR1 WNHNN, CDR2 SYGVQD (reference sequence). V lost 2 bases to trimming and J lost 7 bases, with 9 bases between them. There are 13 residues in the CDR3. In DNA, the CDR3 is TGCGCCAGCAGTGAGGGCCCGGGGAATGAGCAGTTCTTC. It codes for CASSEGPGNEQFF.

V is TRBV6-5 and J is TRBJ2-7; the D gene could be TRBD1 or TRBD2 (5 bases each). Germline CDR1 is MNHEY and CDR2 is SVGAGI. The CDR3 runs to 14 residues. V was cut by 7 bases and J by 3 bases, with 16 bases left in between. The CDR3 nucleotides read TGTGCCAGCACCCCGACCGGGACCTTCTACGAGCAGTACTTC. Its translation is CASTPTGTFYEQYF.

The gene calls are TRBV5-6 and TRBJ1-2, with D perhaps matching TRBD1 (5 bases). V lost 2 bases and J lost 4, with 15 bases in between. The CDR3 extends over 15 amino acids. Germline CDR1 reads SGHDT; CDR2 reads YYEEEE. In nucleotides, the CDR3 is TGTGCCAGCAGCTTTGAGGGGTTCCCCTCCTATGGCTACACCTTC. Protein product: CASSFEGFPSYGYTF.

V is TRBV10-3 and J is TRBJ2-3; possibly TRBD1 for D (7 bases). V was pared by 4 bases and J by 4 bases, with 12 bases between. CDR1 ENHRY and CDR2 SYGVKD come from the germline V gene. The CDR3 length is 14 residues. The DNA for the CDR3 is TGTGCCATCAGTGTGGTCAGGGGGGCAGATACGCAGTATTTT. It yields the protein CAISVVRGADTQYF.